The T cell receptor (beta chain) under discussion was sequenced for a study of a mutant IDH1 vaccine in newly diagnosed glioma. The overall study: The first vaccination came 4-6 weeks after radiotherapy alone, or with temozolomide cycles. Patients previously underwent radiotherapy, temozolomide, or both, and most underwent both. Study results and limitations: Pseudoprogression seemingly bore no relation to changes in top peripheral T cell clonotypes.

Method: immunoSEQ multiplex PCR; TCRdb's copy keeps in-frame clones and lacks some. The sample includes some 60,000 clones, roughly nine tenths seen only once; the top ten take 1.5% to 2%. Germline lookup yields CDR1 MNHEY and CDR2 SMNVEV (reference sequence). The CDR3 consists of 14 residues. Trimming removed 5 bases from V and 8 bases from J, with 18 bases in between. This clone was seen only once. Its matching antigen is unknown. The time point: week 35, safety follow-up. Vaccination comprised doses that each held 300 ug of mutant IDH1 20-mer peptide, plus topical imiquimod. The source of this sequence is a man aged 40-49 years with glioma. The chain combines TRBV27 with TRBJ1-1; TRBD1 might be the D (6 bases). Source: PBMCs, taken from a glioma patient whose treatment included an IDH1 peptide vaccine. As DNA, the CDR3 is TGTGCCAGCAGTCCCCTACAGGGAACGATCGAAGCTTTCTTT. This translates into CASSPLQGTIEAFF.